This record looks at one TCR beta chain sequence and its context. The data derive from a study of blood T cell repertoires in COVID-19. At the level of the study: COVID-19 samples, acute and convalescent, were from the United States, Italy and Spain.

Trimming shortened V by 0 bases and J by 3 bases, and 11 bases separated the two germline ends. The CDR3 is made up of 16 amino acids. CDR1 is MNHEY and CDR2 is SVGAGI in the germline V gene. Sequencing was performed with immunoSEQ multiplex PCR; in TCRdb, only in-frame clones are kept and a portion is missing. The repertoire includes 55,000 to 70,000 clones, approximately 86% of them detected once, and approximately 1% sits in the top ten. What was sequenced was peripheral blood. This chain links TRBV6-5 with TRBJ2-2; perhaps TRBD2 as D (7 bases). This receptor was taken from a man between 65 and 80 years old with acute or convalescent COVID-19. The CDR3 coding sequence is TGTGCCAGCAGTTACTCCGGGGGGCCAGACACCGGGGAGCTGTTTTTT. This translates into CASSYSGGPDTGELFF.